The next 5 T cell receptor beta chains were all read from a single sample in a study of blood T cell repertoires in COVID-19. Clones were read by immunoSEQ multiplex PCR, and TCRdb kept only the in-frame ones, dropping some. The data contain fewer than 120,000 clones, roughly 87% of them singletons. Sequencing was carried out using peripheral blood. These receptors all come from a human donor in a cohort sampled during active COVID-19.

Written as DNA, the CDR3 is TGTGCCAGCAGCCAAGTTTCTAGCGGGGAATACAATGAGCAGTTCTTC. Protein product: CASSQVSSGEYNEQFF. The chain recombines TRBV4-2 with TRBJ2-1, with 9 nucleotides matching TRBD2. The ends lost 1 base at V and 4 bases at J; junction bases unmatched: 5. This CDR3 comprises 16 residues. Germline values: CDR1 LGHNA, CDR2 YNFKEQ.

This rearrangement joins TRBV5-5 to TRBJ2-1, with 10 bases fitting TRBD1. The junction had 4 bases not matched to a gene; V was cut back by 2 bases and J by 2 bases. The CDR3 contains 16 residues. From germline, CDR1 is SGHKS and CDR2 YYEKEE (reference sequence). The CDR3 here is CASSLPGQGAYNEQFF. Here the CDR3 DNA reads TGTGCCAGCAGCTTACCCGGACAGGGGGCCTACAATGAGCAGTTCTTC. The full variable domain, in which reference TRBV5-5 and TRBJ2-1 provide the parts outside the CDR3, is DAGVTQSPTHLIKTRGQQVTLRCSPISGHKSVSWYQQVLGQGPQFIFQYYEKEERGRGNFPDRFSARQFPNYSSELNVNALLLGDSALYLCASSLPGQGAYNEQFFGPGTRLTVL.

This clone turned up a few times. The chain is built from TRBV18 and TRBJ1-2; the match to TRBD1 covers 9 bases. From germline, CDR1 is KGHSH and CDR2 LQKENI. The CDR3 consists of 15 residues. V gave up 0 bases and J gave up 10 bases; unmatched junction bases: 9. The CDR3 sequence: CASSPPSGQGQNYTF. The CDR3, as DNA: TGTGCCAGCTCACCACCGAGTGGACAGGGGCAGAACTACACCTTC.

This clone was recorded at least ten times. CDR3 DNA: TGTGCCAGCAGTTATCGGTCGGCTAAAGGGGCAGATACGCAGTATTTT. Protein: CASSYRSAKGADTQYF. The chain employs TRBV6-5 and TRBJ2-3, with D perhaps matching TRBD1 (5 bases). Germline CDR1 and CDR2: MNHEY and SVGAGI. The CDR3 length is 16 residues. V was cut by 3 bases and J by 4 bases, with 17 bases left in between.

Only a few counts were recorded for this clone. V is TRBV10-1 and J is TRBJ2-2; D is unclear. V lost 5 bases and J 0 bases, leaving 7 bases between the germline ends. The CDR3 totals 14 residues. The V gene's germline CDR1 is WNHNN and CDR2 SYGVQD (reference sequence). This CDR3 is CASSYLANTGELFF. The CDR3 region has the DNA TGCGCCAGCAGTTATCTAGCGAACACCGGGGAGCTGTTTTTT.